One sample yielded the 10 T cell receptor beta chains listed below, sequenced in a study of monozygotic twins with inflammatory bowel disease. TCRdb reworked the 5' RACE reads into one entry per CDR3 protein, no DNA. The sample has over 100,000 distinct CDR3 sequences; the top ten hold 9.5% to 15%. Sequenced: blood. These receptors were taken from a human donor with ulcerative colitis or Crohn's disease, or a healthy co-twin of an affected twin (not recorded which).

V gene TRBV7-3 combines with J gene TRBJ2-1; TCRdb names TRBD2, which stays unverified in the absence of DNA. The length of the CDR3 is 17 residues. Germline V lookup: CDR1 SGHTA, CDR2 FQGTGA. This CDR3 reads CASSPRYGGGTYNEQFF.

The chain links TRBV12-3 or TRBV12-4 to TRBJ1-2. The CDR3 loop spans 12 amino acids. CDR3 region: CASSLGSNGYTF.

The V call is TRBV5-1, the J call TRBJ1-1; TCRdb proposes TRBD1, but this gene call is untestable without DNA. CDR1 is SGHRS, CDR2 YFSETQ, per germline. The CDR3 length is 17 residues. The CDR3: CASSLIGSRGPNTEAFF.

The gene calls are TRBV20-1 and TRBJ2-1; TCRdb's D gene call, TRBD1, goes unchecked for lack of DNA. CDR3 size: 15 residues. Germline assignment: CDR1 DFQATT and CDR2 SNEGSKA (reference sequence). CDR3 in amino acids: CSASPLEGVDNEQFF.

The chain has TRBV6-5 and TRBJ2-5; TCRdb outputs TRBD1, but without DNA this stays unchecked. Germline V gene data show CDR1 as MNHEY and CDR2 as SVGAGI. CDR3 size: 13 residues. CDR3 sequence: CASLDSGQETQYF.

V is TRBV6-1 and J is TRBJ1-4. The CDR3 is made up of 12 amino acids. The germline V gene encodes CDR1 MNHNS and CDR2 SASEGT. The chain's CDR3 is CASSLEGEKLFF.

This rearrangement joins TRBV13 to TRBJ2-3; there is no DNA to check the TCRdb D call of TRBD2. CDR1 is PRHDT, CDR2 FYEKMQ, per germline (reference sequence). The CDR3 sequence is 12 residues long. CDR3: CASDLPGDTQYF. Full variable domain (missing parts from reference TRBV13 and TRBJ2-3): AAGVIQSPRHLIKEKRETATLKCYPIPRHDTVYWYQQGPGQDPQFLISFYEKMQSDKGSIPDRFSAQQFSDYHSELNMSSLELGDSALYFCASDLPGDTQYFGPGTRLTVL.

This chain uses TRBV7-2 with TRBJ1-1; TCRdb indicates TRBD1, and absent DNA this call remains unverified. CDR3 length equals 13 residues. Germline V lookup: CDR1 SGHTA, CDR2 FQGNSA. CDR3 region: CASSRTGGTEAFF.

The rearrangement links TRBV11-2 to TRBJ2-1. The germline V gene encodes CDR1 SGHAT and CDR2 FQNNGV. This CDR3 spans 14 amino acids. The chain's CDR3 is CASSPLRSYNEQFF.

The chain uses TRBV20-1 and TRBJ2-4; TCRdb returns TRBD1, unconfirmable since there is no DNA. From germline, CDR1 is DFQATT and CDR2 SNEGSKA (reference sequence). The CDR3 is 16 residues long. CDR3 sequence: CSARIQGELAKNIQYF.